The clone carrying this T cell receptor beta chain turned up a few times. TCRdb's copy holds only in-frame clones and misses some; the assay was immunoSEQ multiplex PCR. The sample holds about 1 million clones, under 80% seen once. The sample belongs to a study of shared clonotypes between healthy human individuals. The study enrolled healthy HIV-negative adults without recent acute infections or vaccinations as donors. Germline CDR1 SGHNT, CDR2 YENEEA. V was pared by 4 bases and J by 2 bases, with 13 bases between. This CDR3 is built from 15 residues. The chain links TRBV11-3 to TRBJ2-3, with unresolved D. This TCR came from a young man in good health. Sequencing was done on a sample of memory CD4+ T cells sorted from blood. Subset denoted: CD45RA-negative fraction. CDR3 residues: CASSSRGGITDTQYF. The CDR3 DNA follows: TGTGCCAGCAGCTCCAGAGGCGGAATCACAGATACGCAGTATTTT.